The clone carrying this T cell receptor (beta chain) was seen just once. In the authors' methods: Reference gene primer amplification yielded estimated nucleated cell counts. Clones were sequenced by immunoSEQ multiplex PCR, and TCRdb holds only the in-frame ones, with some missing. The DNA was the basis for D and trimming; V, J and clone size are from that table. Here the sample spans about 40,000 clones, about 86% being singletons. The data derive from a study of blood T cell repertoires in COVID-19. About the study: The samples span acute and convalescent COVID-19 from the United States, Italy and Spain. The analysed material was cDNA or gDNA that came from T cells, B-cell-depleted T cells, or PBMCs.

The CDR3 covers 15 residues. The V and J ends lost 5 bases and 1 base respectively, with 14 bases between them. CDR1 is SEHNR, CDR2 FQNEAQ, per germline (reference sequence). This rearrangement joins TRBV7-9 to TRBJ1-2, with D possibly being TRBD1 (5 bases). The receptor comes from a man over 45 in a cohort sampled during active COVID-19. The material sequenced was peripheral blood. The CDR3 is CASSPYRTHNYGYTF. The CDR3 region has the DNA TGTGCCAGCAGCCCTTACAGGACCCATAACTATGGCTACACCTTC.